This passage covers 20 T cell receptor beta chains from one sample sequenced in a study of breast tumors, draining lymph nodes, adjacent tissues. TCRdb reprocessed the multiplex PCR reads with MiXCR, giving one entry per CDR3 protein. This table has 200,000 or so distinct CDR3 sequences, over 25% appearing once. Samples came from axillary lymph nodes draining the breast cancer. The sequencing input was axillary lymph node tissue. Receptors were obtained from a female donor with breast cancer. Some clones in this sample may be carry-over from other donors' samples.

The sample holds many counts of this clonotype. The DNA of the CDR3 is TGCAGTGCTAGAGGTCGCGAGGATCAGCCCCAGCATTTT. Its protein is CSARGREDQPQHF. The genes are TRBV20-1 and TRBJ1-5; D gene ambiguous. The V gene lost 1 base and the J gene lost 5 bases, with 9 bases spanning the gap. Germline CDR1 is DFQATT and CDR2 is SNEGSKA (reference sequence). This CDR3 contains 13 residues.

This clonotype appeared many times. The chain couples TRBV3-1 to TRBJ2-5; D possibly uses TRBD1 or TRBD2 (5 bases each). This CDR3 region has 15 residues. Germline V lookup: CDR1 LGHDT, CDR2 YNNKEL (reference sequence). Trimming pared 1 base from V and 1 base from J, leaving 10 bases between. The CDR3: CASSQARGGQETQYF. In DNA, the CDR3 is TGTGCCAGCAGCCAAGCGAGGGGTGGCCAAGAGACCCAGTACTTC.

This clonotype came up a few times. A read error may be the cause here, since a much bigger clone is one base away. The chain uses TRBV6-6 and TRBJ1-2; D remains unclear. This CDR3 is 13 amino acids long. In germline, CDR1 is MNHNY, CDR2 SVGAGI (reference sequence). The V end lost 7 bases, the J end lost 4 bases, and 13 bases lay between the germline ends. The DNA of the CDR3 is TGTGCCAGCACCCACGGGAGGTCCTATGGCTACACCTTC. Its protein product is CASTHGRSYGYTF.

V gene TRBV7-9 combines with J gene TRBJ1-4; D remains ambiguous. Looked up from germline, CDR1 is SEHNR and CDR2 is FQNEAQ (reference sequence). There are 15 residues in the CDR3. Trimming removed 4 bases at V and 7 bases at J, with 16 bases between. The CDR3 nucleotides are TGTGCCAGCAGCTCCCTCGAAGGGCCTGGTGAAAAACTGTTTTTT. Translated: CASSSLEGPGEKLFF.

This chain uses TRBV29-1 with TRBJ2-7; D is uncertain. Germline V gene data show CDR1 as SQVTM and CDR2 as ANQGSEA. This CDR3 has 13 residues. Trimming stripped 0 bases from V and 2 bases from J, with 8 bases between. CDR3 sequence (DNA): TGCAGCGTTGAAGACGGTTATACCTACGAGCAGTACTTC. It encodes CSVEDGYTYEQYF.

This clonotype was recorded many times. The rearrangement uses TRBV5-8 and TRBJ2-2; no firm D call. V was trimmed by 4 bases and J by 7 bases, leaving 11 bases between them. CDR3 length equals 13 residues. Germline lookup yields CDR1 SGHTS and CDR2 YDEGEE. The CDR3 DNA reads TGTGCCAGCAGCGGACCATACGTCGGGGAGCTGTTTTTT. Protein: CASSGPYVGELFF.

This clonotype has a handful of counts. This could be a read error, since a much larger clone is one nucleotide away. The chain joins TRBV12-3 or TRBV12-4 to TRBJ2-7; 9 bases line up with TRBD1. With V trimmed by 3 bases and J by 2 bases, 5 bases remained unmatched. There are 15 residues in the CDR3. The CDR3 DNA reads TGTGCCAGCAGTTTCAAGGACAGGGGCCCCTACGAGCAGTACTTC. Translated, it gives CASSFKDRGPYEQYF.

This clonotype was seen more than once but under ten times. The rearrangement uses TRBV6-1 and TRBJ1-4; the D gene is possibly TRBD1 (5 bases). V dropped 8 bases and J dropped 3 bases, with 13 bases sitting between them. Germline CDR1 MNHNS, CDR2 SASEGT. This CDR3 has 14 amino acids. Here the CDR3 DNA reads TGTGCCAGCTCCGAGGGGCGATCTAATGAAAAACTGTTTTTT. Encoded protein: CASSEGRSNEKLFF.

The V and J genes are TRBV2 and TRBJ1-3; TRBD1 matches at 9 bases. With V trimmed by 8 bases and J by 4 bases, 3 bases remained unmatched. This CDR3 contains 13 residues. Germline CDR1 reads SNHLY; CDR2 reads FYNNEI. In nucleotides, the CDR3 is TGTGCCAGCTCAGGGACAGGGGGAAACACCATATATTTT. This sequence encodes CASSGTGGNTIYF.

Ten or more counts support this clonotype. In DNA, the CDR3 is TGTGCCAGCAGCTGGGGTGTGGGGACTAGCACAGATACGCAGTATTTT. Protein sequence: CASSWGVGTSTDTQYF. The rearrangement links TRBV9 to TRBJ2-3; D is perhaps TRBD2 (6 bases). V was trimmed by 4 bases and J by 0 bases, leaving 15 bases between them. There are 16 residues in the CDR3. Germline V lookup: CDR1 SGDLS, CDR2 YYNGEE.

This clonotype was recorded a few times. Given a much more abundant clone one base away, this may be a read error. This chain uses TRBV19 with TRBJ2-1, with 8 positions matching TRBD2. Germline CDR1 and CDR2: LNHDA and SQIVND (reference sequence). There are 17 residues in the CDR3. This CDR3 reads CASTSRPGLAPYNEQSF. The CDR3, as DNA: TGTGCCAGTACCTCTCGACCCGGACTAGCCCCCTACAATGAGCAGTCCTTC.

This clonotype was seen ten or more times. The V and J genes are TRBV29-1 and TRBJ1-2; D gene ambiguous. The V end was cut by 8 bases, the J end by 8 bases, with 6 bases between. The CDR3 is 8 amino acids. Germline V gene sequence: CDR1 SQVTM, CDR2 ANQGSEA. CDR3 coding DNA: TGCAGCTATGACGGCTACACCTTC. Translating it yields CSYDGYTF.

The V and J genes are TRBV20-1 and TRBJ1-5; D gene ambiguous. The CDR3 is made up of 15 amino acids. With 2 bases removed from V and 2 bases from J, the gap between germline ends came to 13 bases. Germline-derived CDR1 and CDR2 are DFQATT and SNEGSKA (reference sequence). CDR3 loop: CSARPGGLGNQPQHF. The DNA for the CDR3 is TGCAGTGCTAGACCGGGAGGGCTGGGCAATCAGCCCCAGCATTTT.

This clonotype was detected many times. CDR3 DNA: TGTGCCAGCAGCACCCGGGGTCTAGGGGGAGATACGCAGTATTTT. It translates to CASSTRGLGGDTQYF. The chain carries TRBV12-3 or TRBV12-4 and TRBJ2-3; perhaps TRBD1 as D (6 bases). Trimming cost V 6 bases and J 5 bases, with 18 bases left between them. The CDR3 extends over 15 amino acids.

The chain joins TRBV19 to TRBJ1-6; TRBD1 matches at 7 bases. CDR3 size: 15 residues. V lost 3 bases to trimming and J lost 7 bases; unmatched junction nucleotides: 6. Per germline, CDR1 LNHDA and CDR2 SQIVND (reference sequence). This chain's CDR3 is CASSISGTANSPLHF. In DNA, the CDR3 is TGTGCCAGTAGTATCTCCGGGACAGCCAATTCACCCCTCCACTTT.

V and J are TRBV2 and TRBJ1-5, with 10 nucleotides matching TRBD1. The CDR3 loop spans 11 amino acids. The ends lost 7 bases at V and 11 bases at J; junction bases unmatched: 2. Germline V gene lookup returns CDR1 SNHLY and CDR2 FYNNEI. The CDR3 sequence: CASMDRGTQHF. In nucleotides, the CDR3 is TGTGCCAGCATGGACAGGGGGACCCAGCATTTT.

This clonotype was picked up many times. This chain joins TRBV7-8 and TRBJ2-5; D call uncertain. Germline V gene data show CDR1 as SGHVS and CDR2 as FQNEAQ. V was pared by 1 base and J by 5 bases, with 11 bases between. The CDR3 length is 14 residues. The CDR3 DNA follows: TGTGCCAGCAGCTTAGGGGGTTTGGGCGAGACCCAGTACTTC. Amino acid sequence: CASSLGGLGETQYF.

This clonotype appeared a few times. Since a much larger clone is just one base distant, this may be a read error. The V call is TRBV20-1, the J call TRBJ2-3, with TRBD2 matching over 11 bases. The ends lost 5 bases at V and 14 bases at J; junction bases unmatched: 9. The length of the CDR3 is 12 residues. Germline assignment: CDR1 DFQATT and CDR2 SNEGSKA (reference sequence). The CDR3 DNA sequence: TGCAGTGCTCCACTTACTAGCGGGAGAGCGTATTTT. It translates to CSAPLTSGRAYF.

This clonotype has a count of ten or more. The rearrangement joins TRBV6-5 to TRBJ2-1; D remains unclear. This CDR3 contains 13 residues. Germline CDR1 and CDR2: MNHEY and SVGAGI. V lost 6 bases and J 3 bases, leaving 9 bases between the germline ends. CDR3 amino acids: CASRKLDYNEQFF. CDR3 nucleotides: TGTGCCAGCAGAAAACTCGACTACAATGAGCAGTTCTTC.

This chain uses TRBV25-1 with TRBJ1-4; possible D gene TRBD1, 6 bases. The CDR3 has 14 residues. Per the germline V gene, CDR1 is MGHDK and CDR2 is SYGVNS. V lost 2 bases, J lost 10 bases, and 14 bases lay in between. The CDR3 spells CASSERGGSPKLFF. CDR3 DNA: TGTGCCAGCAGTGAAAGGGGGGGCAGCCCAAAACTGTTTTTT.